Below are 23 T cell receptor beta chains sequenced from a single sample in a study of T cells after yellow fever vaccination. TCRdb recomputed calls from the 5' RACE reads with MiXCR, one row per CDR3 protein. This sample yields about 69,000 distinct CDR3 sequences, of which 5.5% to 7.5% are seen a single time; around 2.2% belongs to the top ten. The sample was CD4+ T cells sorted from PBMCs, taken less than 16 days after the first yellow fever vaccination. The receptor set was obtained from a man between 18 and 29 years old who received the YFV17D yellow fever vaccine.

This clonotype occurred many times. This rearrangement joins TRBV6-2 or TRBV6-3 to TRBJ2-1, with 13 bases identical to TRBD2. The CDR3 length is 16 residues. Germline loops: CDR1 MNHEY, CDR2 SVGEGT. The trim removed 4 bases at V and 10 bases at J, leaving 10 bases unmatched. CDR3 sequence reads: CASSFGTSGAPGEQFF. DNA for the CDR3: TGTGCCAGCAGTTTCGGGACTAGCGGGGCCCCCGGGGAGCAGTTCTTC.

This clonotype was counted many times. The chain carries TRBV11-2 and TRBJ2-5; weak D call: TRBD1 (6 bases). This CDR3 is 13 amino acids long. Germline assignment: CDR1 SGHAT and CDR2 FQNNGV. The V end was cut by 7 bases, the J end by 2 bases, with 11 bases between. CDR3 sequence (DNA): TGTGCCAGCACCATACAGGGTCAAGAGACCCAGTACTTC. Protein: CASTIQGQETQYF. Based on the CDR3 plus reference TRBV11-2 and TRBJ2-5, the full variable domain is EAGVAQSPRYKIIEKRQSVAFWCNPISGHATLYWYQQILGQGPKLLIQFQNNGVVDDSQLPKDRFSAERLKGVDSTLKIQPAKLEDSAVYLCASTIQGQETQYFGPGTRLLVL.

This clonotype appeared many times. The chain uses TRBV18 and TRBJ2-1; no clear D gene. CDR1 is KGHSH and CDR2 is LQKENI in the germline V gene. Trimming cost V 6 bases and J 0 bases, with 12 bases left between them. CDR3 size: 15 residues. The CDR3 DNA is TGTGCCAGCTCCCCCCCACGAGACTCCTACAATGAGCAGTTCTTC. Translation: CASSPPRDSYNEQFF.

In this sample, this clonotype turned up a few times. The chain combines TRBV5-1 with TRBJ1-6, with a tentative D call TRBD1 (6 bases). The V end was cut by 3 bases, the J end by 9 bases, with 16 bases between. The CDR3 runs 15 residues. The germline V gene has CDR1 SGHRS and CDR2 YFSETQ. CDR3 loop: CASSSTLGASSPLHF. In nucleotides, the CDR3 is TGCGCCAGCAGCTCGACGCTGGGGGCGAGTTCACCCCTCCACTTT.

This clonotype was seen repeatedly, ten times or more. J is TRBJ2-5 and V is TRBV4-3, with a tentative D call TRBD1 (6 bases). This CDR3 contains 18 residues. V dropped 2 bases and J dropped 2 bases, with 21 bases sitting between them. Germline V gives CDR1 LGHNA, CDR2 YSLEER. CDR3 sequence reads: CASSQRRIGRGAQETQYF. The CDR3 region has the DNA TGCGCCAGCAGCCAAAGGAGGATTGGCAGGGGTGCACAAGAGACCCAGTACTTC.

This clonotype was observed at least ten times. The rearrangement joins TRBV5-1 to TRBJ1-2; D is uncertain. Germline V gene sequence: CDR1 SGHRS, CDR2 YFSETQ. This CDR3 has 14 residues. V lost 4 bases, J lost 2 bases, and 12 bases lay in between. This chain's CDR3 is CASSLWTENYGYTF. CDR3 nucleotide sequence: TGCGCCAGCAGCCTGTGGACGGAGAACTATGGCTACACCTTC.

This clonotype was counted ten times or more. CDR3 sequence (DNA): TGTGCCAGCAGTTACCCCGGGGAGCTGTTTTTT. Amino acids: CASSYPGELFF. J is TRBJ2-2 and V is TRBV6-6; D ambiguous. CDR1 and CDR2 (germline): MNHNY, SVGAGI (reference sequence). Trimming stripped 2 bases from V and 6 bases from J, with 1 base between. There are 11 residues in the CDR3.

This clonotype was seen ten or more times. The chain joins TRBV7-8 to TRBJ1-4, with D possibly being TRBD1 (6 bases). V shed 4 bases and J shed 3 bases, with 9 bases lying between them. Germline loops: CDR1 SGHVS, CDR2 FQNEAQ. CDR3 length: 14 residues. The chain's CDR3 is CASSSRGSNEKLFF. CDR3 nucleotide sequence: TGTGCCAGCAGCTCCAGGGGATCTAATGAAAAACTGTTTTTT.

There are many counts of this clonotype. The chain recombines TRBV20-1 with TRBJ2-3, with D perhaps matching TRBD1 (5 bases). This CDR3 is 13 amino acids long. Between the trimmed V and J ends, which lost 5 bases and 0 bases, there was a span of 9 bases. CDR1 and CDR2 from the germline V gene are DFQATT and SNEGSKA (reference sequence). The CDR3 nucleotides read TGCAGTGCTCTGACAGTAAGCACAGATACGCAGTATTTT. This gives the protein CSALTVSTDTQYF.

This clonotype was recorded many times. The V gene is TRBV29-1, the J gene TRBJ2-7; D call uncertain. Deletions cut 4 bases from V and 3 bases from J, with 7 bases between. CDR1 SQVTM and CDR2 ANQGSEA come from the germline V gene. This CDR3 has 11 amino acids. CDR3 nucleotide sequence: TGCAGCGTTGCTCAGTACTACGAGCAGTACTTC. This gives the protein CSVAQYYEQYF.

This clonotype has ten or more counts. The V and J genes are TRBV5-4 and TRBJ2-5; 12 nucleotides match TRBD2. The V gene's germline CDR1 is SGHNT and CDR2 YYREEE (reference sequence). The CDR3 runs 15 residues. Trimming at V came to 4 bases and at J to 2 bases, leaving 3 bases not matched to a gene. The CDR3 sequence is CASSLTSGGQETQYF. The CDR3 DNA follows: TGTGCCAGCAGCCTGACTAGCGGGGGTCAAGAGACCCAGTACTTC. Complete variable domain (other parts from reference TRBV5-4 and TRBJ2-5): ETGVTQSPTHLIKTRGQQVTLRCSSQSGHNTVSWYQQALGQGPQFIFQYYREEENGRGNFPPRFSGLQFPNYSSELNVNALELDDSALYLCASSLTSGGQETQYFGPGTRLLVL.

This clonotype was counted at least ten times. The rearrangement uses TRBV5-4 and TRBJ2-7, with D tentatively TRBD1 (6 bases). The V end was cut by 0 bases, the J end by 2 bases, with 9 bases between. In germline, CDR1 is SGHNT, CDR2 YYREEE (reference sequence). This CDR3 is 14 amino acids long. DNA for the CDR3: TGTGCCAGCAGCTTGGCCCGGGACACCTACGAGCAGTACGTC. Translated: CASSLARDTYEQYV.

This clonotype was seen repeatedly, ten times or more. The V call is TRBV2, the J call TRBJ1-5; D possibly corresponds to TRBD1 (5 bases). The V end was cut by 0 bases, the J end by 7 bases, with 10 bases between. The germline V gene has CDR1 SNHLY and CDR2 FYNNEI. The CDR3 runs to 14 residues. The CDR3 nucleotides read TGTGCCAGCAGTGAAGCTGGCAGGGACCAGCCCCAGCATTTT. Translating it yields CASSEAGRDQPQHF.

The table lists this clonotype with many counts. The gene calls are TRBV6-2 or TRBV6-3 and TRBJ2-1, with TRBD2 identical over 8 bases. Trimming removed 3 bases from V and 5 bases from J; junction bases left unmatched: 9. Germline V gives CDR1 MNHEY, CDR2 SVGEGT. This CDR3 is 16 amino acids long. CDR3 DNA sequence: TGTGCCAGCAGTTATTCGGGGGGGATCGGAAACAATGAGCAGTTCTTC. Translation: CASSYSGGIGNNEQFF.

This clonotype has a count of ten or more. V gene TRBV5-4 combines with J gene TRBJ1-6; 9 bases match TRBD1. The germline V gene encodes CDR1 SGHNT and CDR2 YYREEE (reference sequence). The CDR3 length is 14 residues. V lost 2 bases to trimming and J lost 7 bases; unmatched junction nucleotides: 1. CDR3 loop: CASSFGQGNSPLHF. CDR3 DNA sequence: TGTGCCAGCAGCTTCGGACAGGGGAATTCACCCCTCCACTTT.

This clonotype occurred a few times. This sequence joins TRBV19 and TRBJ1-1; tentatively, D is TRBD1 (5 bases). Trimming shortened V by 7 bases and J by 5 bases, and 32 bases separated the two germline ends. Germline V gives CDR1 LNHDA, CDR2 SQIVND (reference sequence). CDR3 size: 19 residues. The DNA of the CDR3 is TGTGCCAGTAAAGATTCGAGAGACGCGACGCCCTACCACAGGACTGAAGCTTTCTTT. Protein: CASKDSRDATPYHRTEAFF.

In its sample, this clonotype was seen many times. The genes are TRBV24-1 and TRBJ2-5, with 13 positions matching TRBD2. After removal of 0 bases from V and 4 bases from J, the junction contained 1 base not matched to a gene. Germline-derived CDR1 and CDR2 are KGHDR and SFDVKD. The CDR3 has 16 amino acids. CDR3 residues: CATSDLRLAGGETQYF. The CDR3 nucleotides read TGTGCCACCAGTGATTTGCGACTAGCGGGGGGAGAGACCCAGTACTTC.

This clonotype showed up many times. This chain links TRBV5-1 with TRBJ2-2; 9 bases line up with TRBD2. The CDR3 runs to 16 residues. Germline CDR1 is SGHRS and CDR2 is YFSETQ. V lost 4 bases to trimming and J lost 10 bases; unmatched junction nucleotides: 14. CDR3 amino acids: CASSPGLAGPQKELFF. For the CDR3, the DNA is TGCGCCAGCAGCCCGGGTCTAGCGGGACCTCAAAAGGAGCTGTTTTTT.

The sample holds many counts of this clonotype. The rearrangement uses TRBV12-3 or TRBV12-4 and TRBJ1-5; D is perhaps TRBD1 (6 bases). V lost 5 bases and J 2 bases, leaving 13 bases between the germline ends. CDR3 length: 15 amino acids. CDR3 nucleotide sequence: TGTGCCAGCAGTCCCCAGGGGAGGGGCAATCAGCCCCAGCATTTT. It encodes CASSPQGRGNQPQHF.

In its sample, this clonotype was seen many times. The V and J genes are TRBV7-2 and TRBJ2-7, with unresolved D. This CDR3 has 14 amino acids. Germline CDR1 and CDR2: SGHTA and FQGNSA. The ends were cut back, 1 base at V and 7 bases at J, with 14 bases in the middle. DNA of the CDR3: TGTGCCAGCAGCTTAGATCTCCCCAGCCGAGAGCAGTACGTC. This codes for CASSLDLPSREQYV.

This clonotype was observed at least ten times. CDR3 sequence (DNA): TGCGCCAGCAGCTTGGATCGGGGAGGGACTGAAGCTTTCTTT. It yields the protein CASSLDRGGTEAFF. This chain joins TRBV5-1 and TRBJ1-1, with no clear D. The CDR3 runs to 14 residues. Germline CDR1 and CDR2: SGHRS and YFSETQ. V dropped 0 bases and J dropped 5 bases, with 11 bases sitting between them.

Ten or more counts support this clonotype. The rearrangement links TRBV10-3 to TRBJ2-7; either TRBD1 or TRBD2 may fit D (5 bases each). V was clipped by 6 bases and J by 2 bases, with 11 bases between them. Germline V gene lookup returns CDR1 ENHRY and CDR2 SYGVKD. The CDR3 has 13 residues. In DNA form, the CDR3 reads TGTGCCATCAGCCGGGACGACACCTACGAGCAGTACGTC. Protein sequence: CAISRDDTYEQYV.

This clonotype was recorded many times. The chain recombines TRBV28 with TRBJ2-5; D might be TRBD1 (6 bases). Germline CDR1 and CDR2: MDHEN and SYDVKM. Trimming took off 4 bases at V and 3 bases at J, with 9 bases between the two ends. There are 13 residues in the CDR3. The CDR3 loop is CASSSGQKETQYF. In nucleotides, the CDR3 is TGTGCCAGCAGTTCAGGACAGAAAGAGACCCAGTACTTC.